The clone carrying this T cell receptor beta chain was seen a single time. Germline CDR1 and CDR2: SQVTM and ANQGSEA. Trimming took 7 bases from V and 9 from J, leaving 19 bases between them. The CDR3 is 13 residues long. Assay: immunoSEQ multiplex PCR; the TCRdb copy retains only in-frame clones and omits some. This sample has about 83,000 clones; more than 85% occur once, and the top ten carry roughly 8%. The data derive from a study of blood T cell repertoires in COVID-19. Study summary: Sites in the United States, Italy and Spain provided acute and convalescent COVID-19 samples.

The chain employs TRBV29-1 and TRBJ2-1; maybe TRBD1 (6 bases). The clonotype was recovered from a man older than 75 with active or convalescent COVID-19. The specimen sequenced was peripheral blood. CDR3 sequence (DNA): TGCAGCGCTTCACAGGGCACATTCGCTGAGCAGTTCTTC. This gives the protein CSASQGTFAEQFF.